Listed below are T cell receptor beta chains from one sample, sequenced in a study of control samples from healthy donors and cancer patients. Clones were sequenced by immunoSEQ multiplex PCR, and TCRdb holds only the in-frame ones, with some missing. The data show about 170,000 clones, around 93% seen once. Sequencing input: blood. These receptors were obtained from a woman aged 55-69 years in good health. CDR3s leave out the opening cysteine and the closing phenylalanine or tryptophan.

CDR3 protein: ASSREGGRSRNTIY; V gene: TRBV6-6
CDR3 protein: ASSLGEGEQF; V gene: TRBV4-3
CDR3 protein: ASSIGQIHEQY; V gene: TRBV19
CDR3 protein: ASSERGSGGELF; V gene: TRBV7-2
CDR3 protein: ASSLIRYEQY; V gene: TRBV12-3/TRBV12-4
CDR3 protein: ASTNTGGQSYEQY; V gene: TRBV19
CDR3 protein: ASSQRTLIRTGGNQPQH; V gene: TRBV23-1
CDR3 protein: ASSPPQGEAF; V gene: TRBV3-1/TRBV3-2
CDR3 protein: ASSLGTGDYNEQF; V gene: TRBV4-3
CDR3 protein: ASSADGMNTEAF; V gene: TRBV2
CDR3 protein: ASSLERGTGYT; V gene: TRBV7-2
CDR3 protein: ASSQDIRGQMDGYT; V gene: TRBV4-3
CDR3 protein: ASSQKTAGGNTIY; V gene: TRBV6-5
CDR3 protein: ASSQDWSLAPQYNEQF; V gene: TRBV4-1
CDR3 protein: ASSPRSGNYEQY; V gene: TRBV9
CDR3 protein: ASSPSSEGALGYT; V gene: TRBV18
CDR3 protein: ASSQDYWTGGAF; V gene: TRBV14
CDR3 protein: ASSQGATGLSYEQY; V gene: TRBV4-3
CDR3 protein: ASSPGRAEAF; V gene: TRBV18
CDR3 protein: ASSVDRGRGGEKLF; V gene: TRBV5-1
CDR3 protein: ASSWGQGPETQY; V gene: TRBV11-3
CDR3 protein: ASSPGQPNTEAF; V gene: TRBV5-1
CDR3 protein: ASSHTYRGRYGYT; V gene: TRBV4-3
CDR3 protein: ASSRRDIQETQY; V gene: TRBV5-6
CDR3 protein: ASSIDRTEAF; V gene: TRBV19
CDR3 protein: AISDRGQSTYEQY; V gene: TRBV10-3
CDR3 protein: AWLGGGNTEAF; V gene: TRBV30
CDR3 protein: AWSVQDAKNIQY; V gene: TRBV30
CDR3 protein: ASSFQMNTEAF; V gene: TRBV5-6
CDR3 protein: ASSHSQGARTDTQY; V gene: TRBV14
CDR3 protein: ASSIGSANSGNTIY; V gene: TRBV19
CDR3 protein: SVQTIGGSGSPLH; V gene: TRBV29-1
CDR3 protein: ASSQGPPQMNTEAF; V gene: TRBV14
CDR3 protein: ASSLMLGQGYEQY; V gene: TRBV11-2
CDR3 protein: ASSTWTGESEAF; V gene: TRBV9
CDR3 protein: ASSQGAGTGNSGANVLT; V gene: TRBV4-1
CDR3 protein: ASRLNPRGAV; V gene: TRBV21-1